These 9 T cell receptor beta chains share one sample of origin, sequenced in a study of tumor-infiltrating lymphocytes in localized non-small cell lung cancer. Sequencing used immunoSEQ multiplex PCR; TCRdb keeps in-frame clones, though not all of them. Counted here are roughly 24,000 clones, about two thirds occurring once; the ten biggest clones make up over 12%. Sequencing used lung tumor tissue. The receptor set was obtained from a human donor with non-small cell lung cancer.

The chain joins TRBV15 to TRBJ2-1; D unclear. This CDR3 region has 14 residues. Per the germline V gene, CDR1 is LNHNV and CDR2 is YYDKDF (reference sequence). With 1 base removed from V and 7 bases from J, the gap between germline ends came to 11 bases. As DNA, the CDR3 is TGTGCCACCAGCAGAGCCTATCCTCGGAATGAGCAGTTCTTC. Its translation: CATSRAYPRNEQFF.

This chain connects TRBV18 to TRBJ2-7; TRBD2 matches 12 bases. The CDR3 consists of 16 residues. J gave up 0 bases and V 5 bases, and 5 bases lay outside the gene matches. The germline CDR1 and CDR2 sequences are KGHSH and LQKENI. CDR3 DNA sequence: TGTGCCAGCTCATCTAGGACTAGCGGGACCTCCTACGAGCAGTACTTC. Residues: CASSSRTSGTSYEQYF. Complete variable domain (other parts from reference TRBV18 and TRBJ2-7): NAGVMQNPRHLVRRRGQEARLRCSPMKGHSHVYWYRQLPEEGLKFMVYLQKENIIDESGMPKERFSAEFPKEGPSILRIQQVVRGDSAAYFCASSSRTSGTSYEQYFGPGTRLTVT.

This clone rates as medium-sized. The genes are TRBV9 and TRBJ1-1, with 7 bases lining up with TRBD1. Trimming cost V 3 bases and J 7 bases; bases outside gene matches: 6. Per germline, CDR1 SGDLS and CDR2 YYNGEE. The CDR3 has 13 residues. This chain's CDR3 is CASSGQGAYEAFF. The CDR3 DNA reads TGTGCCAGCAGCGGACAGGGAGCGTATGAAGCTTTCTTT.

J is TRBJ2-7 and V is TRBV7-9; 10 bases align to TRBD1. Germline V gene sequence: CDR1 SEHNR, CDR2 FQNEAQ (reference sequence). The V segment lost 1 base and the J segment 8 bases; nucleotides outside the gene matches: 2. The length of the CDR3 is 13 residues. The CDR3 reads CASSLGQGAQQYF. The CDR3 nucleotides read TGTGCCAGCAGCTTAGGACAGGGGGCTCAGCAGTACTTC. Combining the CDR3 with reference TRBV7-9 and TRBJ2-7 gives the whole variable domain DTGVSQNPRHKITKRGQNVTFRCDPISEHNRLYWYRQTLGQGPEFLTYFQNEAQLEKSRLLSDRFSAERPKGSFSTLEIQRTEQGDSAMYLCASSLGQGAQQYFGPGTRLTVT.

This clone has at least ten counts. The chain carries TRBV18 and TRBJ2-1; 7 bases fit TRBD1. CDR3 length: 14 amino acids. CDR1 and CDR2 (germline): KGHSH, LQKENI. Trimming at V came to 4 bases and at J to 10 bases, leaving 10 bases not matched to a gene. DNA of the CDR3: TGTGCCAGCTCACTTTCGGACAGGCCTCTGGAGCAGTTCTTC. This gives the protein CASSLSDRPLEQFF.

This clone was seen only once. The chain employs TRBV7-9 and TRBJ1-3, with unresolved D. Germline CDR1 SEHNR, CDR2 FQNEAQ (reference sequence). The CDR3 length is 14 residues. Trimming took off 2 bases at V and 0 bases at J, with 5 bases between the two ends. CDR3 region: CASSLQISGNTIYF. In DNA, the CDR3 is TGTGCCAGCAGCTTACAGATCTCTGGAAACACCATATATTTT.

The chain recombines TRBV30 with TRBJ1-2; D unclear. Looked up from germline, CDR1 is GTSNPN and CDR2 is SVGIG (reference sequence). The CDR3 runs 12 residues. Trimming left V 2 bases short and J 6 bases short, with 10 bases between. CDR3 DNA sequence: TGTGCCTGGAGTCTGACCAAGGATGGCTACACCTTC. Encoded protein: CAWSLTKDGYTF.

The chain joins TRBV19 to TRBJ2-1, with TRBD1 as a possible D gene (5 bases). CDR1 LNHDA and CDR2 SQIVND come from the germline V gene (reference sequence). With 8 bases removed from V and 2 bases from J, the gap between germline ends came to 16 bases. CDR3 length: 15 amino acids. CDR3 residues: CASEQGAGPYNEQFF. CDR3 sequence (DNA): TGTGCCAGTGAGCAAGGGGCTGGCCCCTACAATGAGCAGTTCTTC.

This clone is large (0.1 to 1%) within its sample. The V gene is TRBV19, the J gene TRBJ2-7, with D possibly TRBD1 on 6 matching bases. Germline-derived CDR1 and CDR2 are LNHDA and SQIVND (reference sequence). V lost 1 base to trimming and J lost 0 bases, with 19 bases between them. This CDR3 has 18 residues. CDR3 amino acids: CASSIVAGAEGISYEQYF. The DNA for the CDR3 is TGTGCCAGTAGTATAGTGGCAGGGGCCGAAGGTATCTCCTACGAGCAGTACTTC.